The clone carrying this T cell receptor (beta chain) was detected a few times. Antigen unknown. This sample was included in a study of beta chain features in type 1 diabetes. Every isolated RNA sample was fully reverse transcribed, so sequencing captured expressed TCRB transcripts. The data were produced by immunoSEQ multiplex PCR, yet TCRdb's version contains in-frame clones alone and is incomplete. Seen here are around 140,000 clones, around 10% observed once, and the top ten hold roughly 0.75%. Germline V gene lookup returns CDR1 SGHRS and CDR2 YFSETQ. Trimming at V came to 0 bases and at J to 4 bases, leaving 6 bases not matched to a gene. The CDR3 spans 15 residues. The study's findings and limits: PCR might preferentially amplify shorter templates, equally in patients and controls. Type 1 diabetes patients showed fewer insertions and more deletions at VDJ junctions. People with Type 1 diabetes carried modestly yet significantly shorter TCRB CDR3s in all four CD4+ subsets.

The clonotype originates from a man aged 25 to 45 with type 1 diabetes. Sequenced: central memory CD4+ T cells from blood. V gene TRBV5-1 combines with J gene TRBJ1-2; 7 nucleotides line up with TRBD1. The CDR3 loop reads CASSLARTGAYGYTF. CDR3 bases: TGCGCCAGCAGCTTGGCGCGGACAGGCGCCTATGGCTACACCTTC.